The rows below give T cell receptor beta chains drawn from one sample of a study of T cell responses to AZD1222 COVID-19 vaccine. Clones were sequenced by immunoSEQ multiplex PCR, and TCRdb holds only the in-frame ones, with some missing. The table shows 200,000 to 250,000 clones, with roughly 91% occurring only once. The specimen comprised peripheral blood, sampled on day 0 of MenACWY control vaccination. These receptor sequences come from an adult in good health. CDR3s include the opening cysteine and the closing phenylalanine or tryptophan. The D gene is left open where the match is weak. The size entry is marked missing in some rows and otherwise reads once, few, many or a size class.

TRBJ1-3	NA	NA	TRBV30	TGTGCCTGGAGGGGGAGGGAACCTGGAAACACCATATATTTT	CAWRGREPGNTIYF
TRBJ1-5	NA	NA	TRBV7-2	TGTGCCAGCAGCCTAGTCGAGAGACAGCCCCAGCATTTT	CASSLVERQPQHF
TRBJ1-5	NA	NA	TRBV19	TGTGCCAGTAGTAAAACAGGGCGCAATCAGCCCCAGCATTTT	CASSKTGRNQPQHF
TRBJ1-5	NA	NA	TRBV28	TGTGCCAGCAGCCGGGACAGCAATCAGCCCCAGCATTTT	CASSRDSNQPQHF
TRBJ1-6	NA	TRBD1	TRBV11-2	TGTGCCAGCAGCCACTTACAGGGGGGGACCTATAATTCACCCCTCCACTTT	CASSHLQGGTYNSPLHF
TRBJ1-1	NA	NA	TRBV5-4	TGTGCCAGCAGCTTGACAACAGGGACGAACACTGAAGCTTTCTTT	CASSLTTGTNTEAFF
TRBJ1-3	NA	NA	TRBV12-3/TRBV12-4	TGTGCCAGCAGTGACGGTTCTGGAAACACCATATATTTT	CASSDGSGNTIYF
TRBJ2-1	NA	TRBD2	TRBV4-3	TGCGCCAGCAGCCAAGGGACTAGCGGGGGGGCCTCTGAGCAGTTCTTC	CASSQGTSGGASEQFF
TRBJ1-2	few	NA	TRBV12-3/TRBV12-4	TGTGCCAGCACGCTATACGGCTATGGCTACACCTTC	CASTLYGYGYTF
TRBJ1-4	NA	TRBD1	TRBV4-2	TGTGCCAGCAGCCCGGACAGGGGGCGGGGTGAAAAACTGTTTTTT	CASSPDRGRGEKLFF